These 13 T cell receptor beta chains originate from one sample sequenced in a study of regulatory T cells in long-lasting Graves disease. Stated time point: persistent/refractory GD, antithyroid drugs over 5 years with positive TRAb. Researchers made the TCR library from RNA that was extracted from PBMCs. Construction of the TCR beta libraries employed iRepertoire HTBI primers in conjunction with Arm-PCR of CDR3 regions. MiXCR, run by TCRdb on the multiplex PCR reads, gives a single entry per CDR3 protein. The sample has over 250,000 distinct CDR3 sequences, under 25% seen once; the top ten hold more than 55%. Sequencing used peripheral blood mononuclear cells (PBMCs), obtained when the disease was refractory, from a patient treated with antithyroid drugs. The receptors come from a female donor with Graves disease.

This clonotype showed up just once. This rearrangement joins TRBV4-3 to TRBJ1-5; TRBD1 is a possible D gene (5 bases). With 3 bases removed from V and 7 bases from J, the gap between germline ends came to 13 bases. Germline lookup yields CDR1 LGHNA and CDR2 YSLEER. The CDR3 runs 14 residues. Here the CDR3 reads CASSHGRGDQPQHF. The CDR3 nucleotides are TGCGCCAGCAGCCACGGCCGGGGGGACCAGCCCCAGCATTTT.

Turning to this clonotype: Because it lacks the conserved phenylalanine or tryptophan at the end, this CDR3 is likely a read error. This chain joins TRBV30 and TRBJ1-2, with D hard to call. This CDR3 is built from 14 residues. Per germline, CDR1 GTSNPN and CDR2 SVGIG (reference sequence). Trimming took 2 bases from V and 2 from J, leaving 12 bases between them. The CDR3, as DNA: TGTGCCTGGAGTCTAGCTAGTAGGAACTATGGCTACACCCTC. Translating it yields CAWSLASRNYGYTL.

This chain links TRBV4-3 with TRBJ1-1, with a tentative D call TRBD1 (6 bases). CDR3 length: 15 amino acids. V shed 0 bases and J shed 4 bases, with 12 bases lying between them. From germline, CDR1 is LGHNA and CDR2 YSLEER. The CDR3, as DNA: TGCGCCAGCAGCCAAGATTCAGGGGCGACCACTGAAGCTTTCTTT. As protein: CASSQDSGATTEAFF.

On this clonotype itself: A much larger clone is a single base away; this may be a read error. J is TRBJ2-7 and V is TRBV5-6; 7 bases are a match to TRBD1. The CDR3 runs to 16 residues. Germline CDR1 is SGHDT and CDR2 is YYEEEE. The CDR3 DNA is TGTGCCAGCAGCACCGACAGGGAAGCGTCTTGGTACGAGGAGTACTTC. Encoded protein: CASSTDREASWYEEYF.

The chain links TRBV20-1 to TRBJ1-5; D call uncertain. V gave up 0 bases and J gave up 10 bases, with 13 bases separating them. Per germline, CDR1 DFQATT and CDR2 SNEGSKA (reference sequence). The CDR3 is made up of 13 amino acids. CDR3 bases: TGCAGTGCTAGAGATCTTTACGAGGAACCCCAGCATTTT. It codes for CSARDLYEEPQHF.

This clonotype has a count of ten or more. The chain carries TRBV30 and TRBJ1-2, with a tentative D call TRBD1 (5 bases). Trimming removed 0 bases at V and 4 bases at J, with 15 bases between. Germline V CDR1 and CDR2: GTSNPN, SVGIG (reference sequence). The CDR3 contains 15 residues. The chain's CDR3 is CAWSVHGRTFYGYTF. The CDR3 region has the DNA TGTGCCTGGAGTGTACATGGCAGGACATTCTATGGCTACACCTTC.

Notes on this clonotype: A much larger clone sits a single nucleotide away, making a read error possible. The chain links TRBV28 to TRBJ2-7; 9 positions match TRBD2. The junction had 13 bases not matched to a gene; V was cut back by 11 bases and J by 5 bases. This CDR3 region has 14 residues. Looked up from germline, CDR1 is MDHEN and CDR2 is SYDVKM. CDR3 in DNA: TGTGCCGGCTCTTCCTGGCGGGAGGGCCACGAGCAGTACTTC. It translates to CAGSSWREGHEQYF.

This clonotype was seen many times. This sequence joins TRBV28 and TRBJ1-2, with a tentative D call TRBD1 (5 bases). The CDR3 consists of 15 residues. Germline assignment: CDR1 MDHEN and CDR2 SYDVKM. Trimming shortened V by 5 bases and J by 4 bases, and 17 bases separated the two germline ends. CDR3 protein: CASSRPRVEGYGYTF. As DNA, the CDR3 is TGTGCCAGCAGTCGCCCCAGGGTGGAGGGCTATGGCTACACCTTC.

Only a few counts were recorded for this clonotype. The chain has TRBV6-2 or TRBV6-3 and TRBJ1-6; D gene uncertain. V lost 2 bases, J lost 5 bases, and 13 bases lay in between. Germline V gene sequence: CDR1 MNHEY, CDR2 SVGEGT. The CDR3 is made up of 16 amino acids. The CDR3 DNA sequence: TGTGCCAGCAGTTACGGGGATGGATGGGATAATTCACCCCTCCACTTT. It specifies CASSYGDGWDNSPLHF.

This clonotype has just one count. A much larger clonotype is one base distant, so this may be a read error. The V gene is TRBV5-1, the J gene TRBJ1-2; possibly TRBD1 for D (6 bases). Germline V gene data show CDR1 as SGHRS and CDR2 as YFSETQ. The CDR3 length is 14 residues. V lost 1 base, J lost 8 bases, and 15 bases lay in between. In nucleotides, the CDR3 is TGCGCCAGCAGCTTGCGACTTCCAGGGGACGGCTACACCTTC. Encoded protein: CASSLRLPGDGYTF.

This clonotype was detected many times. The chain recombines TRBV24-1 with TRBJ2-2; 7 bases align to TRBD1. V shed 0 bases and J 2 bases; nucleotides not matched to a gene: 8. This CDR3 has 18 amino acids. Germline V gene sequence: CDR1 KGHDR, CDR2 SFDVKD. The CDR3 sequence is CATSDLWAGGSNTGELFF. The DNA of the CDR3 is TGTGCCACCAGTGATTTGTGGGCAGGGGGAAGTAACACCGGGGAGCTGTTTTTT.

The chain employs TRBV6-1 and TRBJ2-3, with unresolved D. The germline CDR1 and CDR2 sequences are MNHNS and SASEGT. V gave up 5 bases and J gave up 3 bases, with 15 bases separating them. CDR3 length: 15 amino acids. CDR3 nucleotides: TGTGCCAGCAGTCCCCTGGACGGAACGACAGATACGCAGTATTTT. This gives the protein CASSPLDGTTDTQYF.

The chain couples TRBV2 to TRBJ2-3, with D tentatively TRBD2 (6 bases). Trimming shortened V by 6 bases and J by 0 bases, and 19 bases separated the two germline ends. Germline CDR1 SNHLY, CDR2 FYNNEI. The CDR3 loop spans 17 amino acids. CDR3 amino acids: CASSQIPTSPSTDTQYF. Here the CDR3 DNA reads TGTGCCAGCAGCCAAATCCCCACTAGCCCCAGCACAGATACGCAGTATTTT.